A selection of T cell receptor beta chains follows, all from one sample in a study of cytomegalovirus exposure and HLA in healthy donors. This table comes from immunoSEQ multiplex PCR, and its TCRdb copy is limited to in-frame clones, with some not included. The sample has under 200,000 clones; roughly 80% are singletons. Specimen: PBMCs. The receptors derive from a woman in her fifties or sixties in good health and CMV-seronegative. Each CDR3 is given with its conserved first and last residue. D genes are given only for firm matches. Some rows have no size entry. The others give once, few or many, or a class for an expanded clone.

cdr3_aa: CASRAAGALNTEAFF
cdr3_nt: TGTGCCAGCAGGGCGGCAGGGGCGCTGAACACTGAAGCTTTTTTT
d_call: .
clone_size: .
j_call: TRBJ1-1
v_call: TRBV6-1

cdr3_aa: CASSTKAGALLYEQYF
cdr3_nt: TGTGCCAGCAGTACAAAAGCGGGGGCCCTTCTCTACGAGCAGTACTTC
d_call: TRBD2
clone_size: few
j_call: TRBJ2-7
v_call: TRBV7-2

cdr3_aa: CASRSGQLGNQPQHF
cdr3_nt: TGTGCCAGCAGGTCCGGACAGTTAGGCAATCAGCCCCAGCATTTT
d_call: .
clone_size: .
j_call: TRBJ1-5
v_call: TRBV28

cdr3_aa: CASRTGLSGANVLTF
cdr3_nt: TGTGCCAGCAGGACAGGGTTATCTGGGGCCAACGTCCTGACTTTC
d_call: TRBD1
clone_size: .
j_call: TRBJ2-6
v_call: TRBV5-6

cdr3_aa: CASSAGDYGYTF
cdr3_nt: TGTGCCAGCAGTGCGGGGGACTATGGCTACACCTTC
d_call: .
clone_size: .
j_call: TRBJ1-2
v_call: TRBV28

cdr3_aa: CASSVEGGSVAFF
cdr3_nt: TGTGCCAGCAGCGTAGAAGGGGGTAGCGTAGCTTTCTTT
d_call: .
clone_size: .
j_call: TRBJ1-1
v_call: TRBV9

cdr3_aa: CASSFRKNIQYF
cdr3_nt: TGTGCCAGCAGCTTCAGGAAAAACATTCAGTACTTC
d_call: .
clone_size: .
j_call: TRBJ2-4
v_call: TRBV7-2

cdr3_aa: CASSLPRTGLAFF
cdr3_nt: TGTGCCAGCAGCTTGCCTAGGACAGGGTTGGCTTTCTTT
d_call: TRBD1
clone_size: .
j_call: TRBJ1-1
v_call: TRBV5-4

cdr3_aa: CASSQSTSADGVGQETQYF
cdr3_nt: TGCGCCAGCAGTCAATCGACTAGCGCGGACGGTGTGGGACAAGAGACCCAGTACTTC
d_call: TRBD2
clone_size: .
j_call: TRBJ2-5
v_call: TRBV23-1

cdr3_aa: CAIMEGSNYGYTF
cdr3_nt: TGTGCCATCATGGAGGGGTCTAACTATGGCTACACCTTC
d_call: .
clone_size: .
j_call: TRBJ1-2
v_call: TRBV10-3

cdr3_aa: CAWSEYDPGTGLREQYF
cdr3_nt: TGTGCCTGGAGTGAATACGACCCCGGGACAGGGTTAAGGGAGCAGTACTTC
d_call: TRBD1
clone_size: .
j_call: TRBJ2-7
v_call: TRBV30

cdr3_aa: CASSTRGGPNYGYTF
cdr3_nt: TGTGCCAGCAGTACCCGAGGGGGACCTAACTATGGCTACACCTTC
d_call: .
clone_size: .
j_call: TRBJ1-2
v_call: TRBV27

cdr3_aa: CASSKVGASYNEQFF
cdr3_nt: TGTGCCAGCAGCAAAGTGGGGGCATCCTACAATGAGCAGTTCTTC
d_call: .
clone_size: .
j_call: TRBJ2-1
v_call: TRBV21-1

cdr3_aa: CSSSLQGANTEAFF
cdr3_nt: TGTTCCAGCAGCCTACAGGGGGCGAACACTGAAGCTTTCTTT
d_call: TRBD1
clone_size: .
j_call: TRBJ1-1
v_call: TRBV7-9

cdr3_aa: CSVVFLSGERLAKNIQYF
cdr3_nt: TGCAGCGTTGTTTTTCTATCAGGGGAGAGACTAGCCAAAAACATTCAGTACTTC
d_call: .
clone_size: .
j_call: TRBJ2-4
v_call: TRBV29-1

cdr3_aa: CASSLLGLAGLYTDTQYF
cdr3_nt: TGTGCCAGCAGCTTATTGGGACTAGCGGGACTTTACACAGATACGCAGTATTTT
d_call: TRBD2
clone_size: .
j_call: TRBJ2-3
v_call: TRBV7-2

cdr3_aa: CASSEMGLAGDEQFF
cdr3_nt: TGTGCCAGCAGCGAAATGGGACTAGCGGGAGATGAGCAGTTCTTC
d_call: TRBD2
clone_size: .
j_call: TRBJ2-1
v_call: TRBV9

cdr3_aa: CASSDGTGAYEQYF
cdr3_nt: TGTGCCAGCAGTGACGGGACTGGAGCCTACGAGCAGTACTTC
d_call: .
clone_size: .
j_call: TRBJ2-7
v_call: TRBV2

cdr3_aa: CASSPPLAGSTDTQYF
cdr3_nt: TGCGCCAGCAGCCCACCGCTAGCGGGCAGCACAGATACGCAGTATTTT
d_call: TRBD2
clone_size: .
j_call: TRBJ2-3
v_call: TRBV5-1

cdr3_aa: CASSSGKGGQSIQYF
cdr3_nt: TGTGCCAGCAGCAGTGGGAAAGGCGGGCAGAGTATTCAGTACTTC
d_call: .
clone_size: few
j_call: TRBJ2-4
v_call: TRBV5-4

cdr3_aa: CASSQVSGQVSNEQFF
cdr3_nt: TGTGCCAGCAGCCAAGTATCTGGGCAGGTGAGCAATGAGCAGTTCTTC
d_call: .
clone_size: few
j_call: TRBJ2-1
v_call: TRBV21-1

cdr3_aa: CAISEPTGRAGANVLTF
cdr3_nt: TGTGCCATCAGTGAACCGACAGGTAGGGCTGGGGCCAACGTCCTGACTTTC
d_call: .
clone_size: .
j_call: TRBJ2-6
v_call: TRBV10-3

cdr3_aa: CASSLDPGSDTQYF
cdr3_nt: TGTGCCAGCAGCTTAGATCCGGGTTCAGATACGCAGTATTTT
d_call: .
clone_size: .
j_call: TRBJ2-3
v_call: TRBV11-2

cdr3_aa: CAISGTLNYGYTF
cdr3_nt: TGTGCCATCAGTGGGACATTGAACTATGGCTACACCTTC
d_call: .
clone_size: once
j_call: TRBJ1-2
v_call: TRBV10-3

cdr3_aa: CASRRQGGANVLTF
cdr3_nt: TGTGCCAGCAGACGACAGGGGGGTGCCAACGTCCTGACTTTC
d_call: TRBD1
clone_size: once
j_call: TRBJ2-6
v_call: TRBV6-5

cdr3_aa: CASSQGGGKNTGELFF
cdr3_nt: TGCGCCAGCAGCCAAGGCGGGGGGAAGAACACCGGGGAGCTGTTTTTT
d_call: TRBD2
clone_size: .
j_call: TRBJ2-2
v_call: TRBV4-3

cdr3_aa: CASSLSTGTGMVTNTEAFF
cdr3_nt: TGTGCCAGCAGCTTGTCTACCGGGACAGGGATGGTCACGAACACTGAAGCTTTCTTT
d_call: TRBD1
clone_size: .
j_call: TRBJ1-1
v_call: TRBV5-6

cdr3_aa: CAGGTGDGSGNTIYF
cdr3_nt: TGTGCCGGGGGGACAGGGGATGGATCTGGAAACACCATATATTTT
d_call: TRBD1
clone_size: .
j_call: TRBJ1-3
v_call: TRBV2

cdr3_aa: CASSLMEEQPQHF
cdr3_nt: TGTGCCAGCAGCTTAATGGAGGAACAGCCCCAGCATTTT
d_call: .
clone_size: few
j_call: TRBJ1-5
v_call: TRBV7-9

cdr3_aa: CASSDRTGGWGYTF
cdr3_nt: TGTGCCAGCAGTGACCGTACAGGGGGTTGGGGCTACACCTTC
d_call: TRBD1
clone_size: .
j_call: TRBJ1-2
v_call: TRBV6-4

cdr3_aa: CAWSPGGGELFF
cdr3_nt: TGTGCCTGGAGCCCAGGGGGTGGGGAACTGTTTTTT
d_call: TRBD1
clone_size: .
j_call: TRBJ1-4
v_call: TRBV30

cdr3_aa: CASSVEGRNNSPLHF
cdr3_nt: TGTGCCAGCAGCGTAGAGGGGCGGAATAATTCACCCCTCCACTTT
d_call: .
clone_size: once
j_call: TRBJ1-6
v_call: TRBV9

cdr3_aa: CASSYFGREQEKLFF
cdr3_nt: TGTGCCAGCAGTTACTTTGGCAGGGAACAGGAAAAACTGTTTTTT
d_call: .
clone_size: once
j_call: TRBJ1-4
v_call: TRBV6-5

cdr3_aa: CASSLTGGFGTNYGYTF
cdr3_nt: TGTGCCAGCAGTTTGACAGGGGGATTTGGGACTAACTATGGCTACACCTTC
d_call: TRBD1
clone_size: once
j_call: TRBJ1-2
v_call: TRBV27

cdr3_aa: CASSYSGQGMNTEAFF
cdr3_nt: TGTGCCAGCAGTTACTCCGGACAGGGAATGAACACTGAAGCTTTCTTT
d_call: TRBD1
clone_size: .
j_call: TRBJ1-1
v_call: TRBV6-5

cdr3_aa: CAIGGGIGMNTEAFF
cdr3_nt: TGTGCCATCGGAGGGGGCATAGGAATGAACACTGAAGCTTTCTTT
d_call: TRBD1
clone_size: .
j_call: TRBJ1-1
v_call: TRBV10-3

cdr3_aa: CASSSSGRSHNEQFF
cdr3_nt: TGTGCCAGCAGTTCTAGCGGGAGGTCCCACAATGAGCAGTTCTTC
d_call: TRBD2
clone_size: few
j_call: TRBJ2-1
v_call: TRBV2

cdr3_aa: CASSSAGVGEKLFF
cdr3_nt: TGCGCCAGCAGCTCCGCAGGGGTTGGTGAAAAACTGTTTTTT
d_call: .
clone_size: .
j_call: TRBJ1-4
v_call: TRBV5-1

cdr3_aa: CASSLAGGEKLFF
cdr3_nt: TGTGCCAGCAGTTTAGCGGGCGGTGAAAAACTGTTTTTT
d_call: .
clone_size: few
j_call: TRBJ1-4
v_call: TRBV28

cdr3_aa: CASSPRLLETQYF
cdr3_nt: TGTGCCAGTAGTCCCCGTCTGTTAGAGACCCAGTACTTC
d_call: .
clone_size: .
j_call: TRBJ2-5
v_call: TRBV19

cdr3_aa: CASSYSPGPEQYF
cdr3_nt: TGTGCCAGCAGTTACTCACCAGGGCCCGAGCAGTACTTC
d_call: .
clone_size: .
j_call: TRBJ2-7
v_call: TRBV6-5

cdr3_aa: CAWKRGADETQYF
cdr3_nt: TGTGCCTGGAAGCGGGGTGCCGATGAGACCCAGTACTTC
d_call: TRBD2
clone_size: .
j_call: TRBJ2-5
v_call: TRBV30

cdr3_aa: CASSHTRATNEKLFF
cdr3_nt: TGCGCCAGCAGCCACACGAGGGCAACTAATGAAAAACTGTTTTTT
d_call: .
clone_size: .
j_call: TRBJ1-4
v_call: TRBV4-3

cdr3_aa: CASSRSTGDTGELFF
cdr3_nt: TGTGCCAGCAGTCGTTCGACAGGGGACACCGGGGAGCTGTTTTTT
d_call: TRBD1
clone_size: .
j_call: TRBJ2-2
v_call: TRBV27

cdr3_aa: CASSDPSGHYEQYF
cdr3_nt: TGCGCCAGCAGTGACCCGAGCGGGCACTACGAGCAGTACTTC
d_call: .
clone_size: .
j_call: TRBJ2-7
v_call: TRBV10-1

cdr3_aa: CASSSPAREYEQYF
cdr3_nt: TGTGCCAGCAGTTCCCCCGCCCGGGAGTACGAGCAGTACTTC
d_call: .
clone_size: .
j_call: TRBJ2-7
v_call: TRBV11-1

cdr3_aa: CASSVTGWGTDTQYF
cdr3_nt: TGTGCCAGCAGCGTAACAGGGTGGGGCACAGATACGCAGTATTTT
d_call: .
clone_size: .
j_call: TRBJ2-3
v_call: TRBV9

cdr3_aa: CASSPRGSGGYLLETQYF
cdr3_nt: TGTGCCAGCAGCCCCAGGGGGAGCGGGGGGTACCTTCTCGAGACCCAGTACTTC
d_call: .
clone_size: .
j_call: TRBJ2-5
v_call: TRBV21-1

cdr3_aa: CASSRFTGGEEKLFF
cdr3_nt: TGTGCCAGCAGCCGATTCACAGGGGGCGAAGAAAAACTGTTTTTT
d_call: TRBD1
clone_size: once
j_call: TRBJ1-4
v_call: TRBV7-9

cdr3_aa: CASSDIGNTIYF
cdr3_nt: TGTGCCAGCAGCGATATAGGAAACACCATATATTTT
d_call: .
clone_size: once
j_call: TRBJ1-3
v_call: TRBV9

cdr3_aa: CATRREGPPDTQYF
cdr3_nt: TGTGCCACCCGACGGGAAGGCCCGCCAGATACGCAGTATTTT
d_call: .
clone_size: .
j_call: TRBJ2-3
v_call: TRBV10-3

cdr3_aa: CASRPPAGRSGNTIYF
cdr3_nt: TGTGCCAGCAGGCCCCCTGCAGGGCGCTCTGGAAACACCATATATTTT
d_call: .
clone_size: .
j_call: TRBJ1-3
v_call: TRBV27

cdr3_aa: CASSLAGPSSDNEQFF
cdr3_nt: TGTGCCAGCAGCTTGGCCGGACCTAGCAGCGACAATGAGCAGTTCTTC
d_call: .
clone_size: .
j_call: TRBJ2-1
v_call: TRBV5-6

cdr3_aa: CASSPQAGTSYNEQFF
cdr3_nt: TGTGCCAGCTCACCACAGGCAGGAACATCCTACAATGAGCAGTTCTTC
d_call: .
clone_size: .
j_call: TRBJ2-1
v_call: TRBV18

cdr3_aa: CASSVEFSGSYNEQFF
cdr3_nt: TGTGCCAGCAGTGTAGAATTTAGCGGGAGTTACAATGAGCAGTTCTTC
d_call: TRBD2
clone_size: few
j_call: TRBJ2-1
v_call: TRBV27

cdr3_aa: CASRSTSHTGELFF
cdr3_nt: TGTGCCAGCAGGAGCACCTCCCACACCGGGGAGCTGTTTTTT
d_call: .
clone_size: .
j_call: TRBJ2-2
v_call: TRBV28

cdr3_aa: CASSSWTGTSTDTQYF
cdr3_nt: TGTGCCAGCAGTTCCTGGACAGGGACGAGCACAGATACGCAGTATTTT
d_call: TRBD1
clone_size: .
j_call: TRBJ2-3
v_call: TRBV28